The 11 T cell receptor beta chains below come from one sample, sequenced in a study of T cells in Graves' hyperthyroidism and ophthalmopathy. Authors of the study amplified TCR beta CDR3 regions from RNA transcripts. The HTBI primer set was used in a first-round RT-PCR of the TCR CDR3. TCRdb processed the multiplex PCR reads anew with MiXCR; each CDR3 protein has one entry. The table lists hundreds of thousands of distinct CDR3 sequences, 17% of them singletons. Sequenced input: blood. The receptors come from a woman between 18 and 29 years old with Graves' ophthalmopathy.

The chain's CDR3 is CASSVASGTYTGELFF. CDR3 nucleotides: TGTGCCAGCAGCGTAGCCAGCGGCACTTACACCGGGGAGCTGTTTTTT. The chain is built from TRBV9 and TRBJ2-2, with a weak D call TRBD2 (5 bases). Germline CDR1 and CDR2: SGDLS and YYNGEE. The CDR3 totals 16 residues. Trimming cost V 0 bases and J 3 bases, with 12 bases left between them.

This clonotype has a handful of counts. The chain carries TRBV7-9 and TRBJ2-1, with 9 bases aligning to TRBD2. Germline values: CDR1 SEHNR, CDR2 FQNEAQ (reference sequence). J was trimmed by 1 base and V by 0 bases; bases with no gene match: 10. This CDR3 contains 19 residues. As DNA, the CDR3 is TGTGCCAGCAGCTTAGCGTGGGTGGTAGCGGGAGTATCCTACAATGAGCAGTTCTTC. This sequence encodes CASSLAWVVAGVSYNEQFF.

The V and J genes are TRBV28 and TRBJ1-2; no definite D call. In germline, CDR1 is MDHEN, CDR2 SYDVKM. V gave up 8 bases and J gave up 12 bases, with 25 bases separating them. This CDR3 comprises 14 residues. CDR3 residues: CASASDSVGQANTF. Here the CDR3 DNA reads TGTGCCAGCGCATCAGACTCCGTCGGGCAGGCAAACACCTTC.

This clonotype has ten or more counts. The CDR3 loop reads CASSLAGTGGSEAFF. As DNA, the CDR3 is TGTGCCAGCAGCTTAGCCGGGACAGGGGGCTCTGAAGCTTTCTTT. The J gene is TRBJ1-1, the V gene TRBV7-2; TRBD1 agrees at 12 bases. The V segment lost 0 bases and the J segment 6 bases; nucleotides outside the gene matches: 2. Germline lookup yields CDR1 SGHTA and CDR2 FQGNSA. This CDR3 has 15 residues. The entire variable domain, with the rest obtained from reference TRBV7-2 and TRBJ1-1, is as follows: GAGVSQSPSNKVTEKGKDVELRCDPISGHTALYWYRQSLGQGLEFLIYFQGNSAPDKSGLPSDRFSAERTGGSVSTLTIQRTQQEDSAVYLCASSLAGTGGSEAFFGQGTRLTVV.

The chain has TRBV12-3 or TRBV12-4 and TRBJ2-3; D might be TRBD2 (5 bases). V shed 3 bases and J shed 5 bases, with 9 bases lying between them. The CDR3 is made up of 13 amino acids. CDR3 residues: CASSFRSGDTQYF. CDR3 coding DNA: TGTGCCAGCAGTTTTAGAAGCGGAGATACGCAGTATTTT.

The V gene is TRBV12-3 or TRBV12-4, the J gene TRBJ1-3; no definite D call. The CDR3 spans 12 residues. With 6 bases removed from V and 6 bases from J, the gap between germline ends came to 9 bases. The CDR3 spells CASSWTENTIYF. As DNA, the CDR3 is TGTGCCAGCAGCTGGACGGAAAACACCATATATTTT.

The chain employs TRBV7-8 and TRBJ2-2; 8 positions agree with TRBD2. After removal of 4 bases from V and 1 base from J, the junction contained 11 bases not matched to a gene. Germline lookup yields CDR1 SGHVS and CDR2 FQNEAQ. The CDR3 has 18 residues. This CDR3 reads CASSSGVAGPENTGELFF. In DNA, the CDR3 is TGTGCCAGCAGCTCCGGGGTAGCGGGGCCTGAGAACACCGGGGAGCTGTTTTTT.

This clonotype was picked up a small number of times. The chain uses TRBV18 and TRBJ2-1; 8 bases line up with TRBD2. Losses at the gene ends were 1 base for V and 8 bases for J; bases not matched to a gene: 4. Germline values: CDR1 KGHSH, CDR2 LQKENI. CDR3 length equals 14 residues. The DNA for the CDR3 is TGTGCCAGCTCACCACGGACTAGCATGGATGAGCAGTTCTTC. Its protein product is CASSPRTSMDEQFF.

The chain has TRBV5-1 and TRBJ2-5; 9 positions agree with TRBD2. Germline trimming cut 4 bases from V and 5 bases from J; bases unmatched to any gene: 6. Germline V gene sequence: CDR1 SGHRS, CDR2 YFSETQ. The CDR3 sequence is 14 residues long. The CDR3 DNA sequence: TGCGCCAGCAGCAGGCGGGGGGGAGAGGAGACCCAGTACTTC. Translating it yields CASSRRGGEETQYF.

About this clonotype itself: Possible read error: a much larger clone is one base away. The final CDR3 position lacks the conserved phenylalanine or tryptophan, pointing to a likely read error. The chain combines TRBV6-1 with TRBJ2-7; 8 bases match TRBD2. This CDR3 spans 15 amino acids. Trimming removed 5 bases from V and 0 bases from J; junction bases left unmatched: 6. Germline V gives CDR1 MNHNS, CDR2 SASEGT. The CDR3 nucleotides read TGTGCCAGCAGTTCGTCAACTAGCGGCTCCTACGAGCAGTACCTC. This codes for CASSSSTSGSYEQYL.

This clonotype was counted only a few times. The chain recombines TRBV6-5 with TRBJ1-2; D ambiguous. The CDR3 is made up of 14 amino acids. From germline, CDR1 is MNHEY and CDR2 SVGAGI. Trimming shortened V by 2 bases and J by 2 bases, and 9 bases separated the two germline ends. The CDR3 nucleotides are TGTGCCAGCAGTTACCACAGTGAGAACTATGGCTACACCTTC. This gives the protein CASSYHSENYGYTF.